This note documents a single T cell receptor beta chain sequence. This specimen belongs to a study of blood T cell repertoires in COVID-19. Study at large: Samples taken during acute and convalescent COVID-19 were collected in the United States, Italy and Spain. T cells, B-cell-depleted T cells, or PBMCs provided the cDNA or gDNA that served as material.

Methods used by the authors: Cell counts per sample came from amplifying reference gene primers. TCRdb's copy holds only in-frame clones and misses some; the assay was immunoSEQ multiplex PCR. V and J calls plus clone size are reproduced from that table; the DNA served to infer D and trimming. The table lists about 200,000 clones, over 80% of them singletons, with about 0.91% in the top ten. Trimming at V came to 2 bases and at J to 2 bases, leaving 15 bases not matched to a gene. CDR1 is SGHRS, CDR2 YFSETQ, per germline. The CDR3 has 18 amino acids. The chain joins TRBV5-1 to TRBJ2-7; 8 nucleotides match TRBD2. The sequence came from a man aged 55 to 70 with COVID-19, enrolled during active disease. The sequenced sample was peripheral blood. CDR3 in amino acids: CASSFLGGLVAGPYEQYF. The CDR3 bases are TGCGCCAGCAGCTTTCTTGGGGGCTTGGTAGCGGGACCCTACGAGCAGTACTTC.